This T cell receptor beta chain is drawn from a study of CD8+ T cells in alopecia areata. Study details: The duration of tofacitinib was 6 to 18 months, with 6 months off drug afterward. Study results and limitations: Lesional tissue from the scalp (especially in alopecia totalis/universalis) showed higher clonality than normal scalp. Whereas mice showed it more clearly, TCR sharing across patients was murkier, possibly because of HLA.

Sequencing relied on a cDNA template that was reverse transcribed from extracted RNA. Data came from immunoSEQ multiplex PCR; TCRdb stores just in-frame clones and leaves some out. The sample includes about 120,000 clones, more than 40% of them seen just once. V gave up 4 bases and J gave up 8 bases, with 12 bases separating them. The CDR3 is 12 residues long. The germline CDR1 and CDR2 sequences are SQVTM and ANQGSEA. This clone was found a few times. Its specificity is not known. The specimen comprised CD8+ T cells sorted from blood, sampled at week 0. This receptor was identified in a human donor with alopecia areata. J is TRBJ2-1 and V is TRBV29-1; D is ambiguous. CDR3 nucleotides: TGCAGCGTTGTGCCCACGGTGTATGAGCAGTTCTTC. Translated, it gives CSVVPTVYEQFF.